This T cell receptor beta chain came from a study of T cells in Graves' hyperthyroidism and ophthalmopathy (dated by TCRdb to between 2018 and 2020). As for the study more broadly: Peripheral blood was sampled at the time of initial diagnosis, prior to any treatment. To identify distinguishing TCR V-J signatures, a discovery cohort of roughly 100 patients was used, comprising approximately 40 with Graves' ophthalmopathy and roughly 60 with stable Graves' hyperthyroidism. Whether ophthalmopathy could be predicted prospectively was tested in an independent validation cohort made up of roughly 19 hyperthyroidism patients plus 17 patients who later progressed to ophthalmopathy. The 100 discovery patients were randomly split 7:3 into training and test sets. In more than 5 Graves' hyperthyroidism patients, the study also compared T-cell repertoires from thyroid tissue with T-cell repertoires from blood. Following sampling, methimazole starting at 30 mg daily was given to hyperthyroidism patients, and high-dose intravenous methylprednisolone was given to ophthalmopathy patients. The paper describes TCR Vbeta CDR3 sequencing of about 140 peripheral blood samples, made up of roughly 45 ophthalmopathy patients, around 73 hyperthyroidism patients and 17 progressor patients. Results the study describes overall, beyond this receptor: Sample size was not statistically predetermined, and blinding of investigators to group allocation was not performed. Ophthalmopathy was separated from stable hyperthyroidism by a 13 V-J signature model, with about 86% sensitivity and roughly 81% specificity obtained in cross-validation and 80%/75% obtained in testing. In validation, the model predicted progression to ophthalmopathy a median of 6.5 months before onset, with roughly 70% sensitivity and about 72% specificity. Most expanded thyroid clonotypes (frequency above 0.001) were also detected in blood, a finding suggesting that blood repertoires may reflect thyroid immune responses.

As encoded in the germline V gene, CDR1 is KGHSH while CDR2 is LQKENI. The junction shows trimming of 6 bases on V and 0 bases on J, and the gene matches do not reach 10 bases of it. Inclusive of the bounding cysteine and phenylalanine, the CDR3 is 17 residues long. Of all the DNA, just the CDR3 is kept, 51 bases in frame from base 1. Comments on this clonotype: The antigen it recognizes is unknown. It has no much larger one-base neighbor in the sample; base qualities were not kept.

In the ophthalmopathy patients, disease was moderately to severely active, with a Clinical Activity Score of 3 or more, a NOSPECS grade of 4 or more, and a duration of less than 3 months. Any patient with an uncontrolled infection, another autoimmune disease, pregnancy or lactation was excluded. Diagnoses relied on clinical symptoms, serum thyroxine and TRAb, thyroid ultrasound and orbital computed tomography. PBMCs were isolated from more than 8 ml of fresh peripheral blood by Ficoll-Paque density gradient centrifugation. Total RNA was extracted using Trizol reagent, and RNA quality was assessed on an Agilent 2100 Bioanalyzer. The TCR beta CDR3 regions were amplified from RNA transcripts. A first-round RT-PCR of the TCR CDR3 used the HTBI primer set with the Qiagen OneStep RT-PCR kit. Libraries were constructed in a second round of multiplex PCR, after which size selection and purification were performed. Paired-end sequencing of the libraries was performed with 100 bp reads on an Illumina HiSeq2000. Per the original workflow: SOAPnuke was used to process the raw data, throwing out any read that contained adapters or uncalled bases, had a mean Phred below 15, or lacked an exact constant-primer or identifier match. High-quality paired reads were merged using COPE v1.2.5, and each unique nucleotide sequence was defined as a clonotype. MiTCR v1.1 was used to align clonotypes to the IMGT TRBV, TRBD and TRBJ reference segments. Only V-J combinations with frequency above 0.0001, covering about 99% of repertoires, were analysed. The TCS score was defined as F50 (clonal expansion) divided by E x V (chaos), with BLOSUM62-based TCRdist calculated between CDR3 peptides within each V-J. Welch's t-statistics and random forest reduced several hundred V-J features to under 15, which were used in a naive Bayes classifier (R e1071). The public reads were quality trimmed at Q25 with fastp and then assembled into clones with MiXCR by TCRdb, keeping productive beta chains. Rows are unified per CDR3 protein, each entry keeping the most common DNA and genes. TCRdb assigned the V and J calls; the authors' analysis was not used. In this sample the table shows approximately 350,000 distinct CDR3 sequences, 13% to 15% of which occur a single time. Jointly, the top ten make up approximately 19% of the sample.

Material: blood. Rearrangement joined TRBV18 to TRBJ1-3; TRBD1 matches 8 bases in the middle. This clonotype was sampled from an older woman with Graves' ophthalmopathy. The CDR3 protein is CASSRAGGIYSGNTIYF. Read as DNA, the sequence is TGTGCCAGCTCGAGGGCAGGGGGCATTTACTCTGGAAACACCATATATTTT. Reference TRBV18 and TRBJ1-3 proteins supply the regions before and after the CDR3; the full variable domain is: NAGVMQNPRHLVRRRGQEARLRCSPMKGHSHVYWYRQLPEEGLKFMVYLQKENIIDESGMPKERFSAEFPKEGPSILRIQQVVRGDSAAYFCASSRAGGIYSGNTIYFGEGSWLTVV.